The 2 T cell receptor beta chains reported below all come from one sample, sequenced in a study of CD8+ T cells in alopecia areata. After isolation, RNA underwent reverse transcription to generate cDNA as the sequencing template. TCRdb's table, derived via immunoSEQ multiplex PCR, lists solely in-frame clones and lacks some. The sample contains around 110,000 clones, none of them singletons. Sequenced material: lesional skin. The receptor set was obtained from a C3H/HeJ mouse with alopecia areata. The mice in this strain carry MHC haplotype H2-k.

Notes on this clone: Mouse gene names and germline throughout. The read terminates 4 residues before the CDR3 end, so the remaining end is supplied by the germline J gene. The V gene is TRBV19, the J gene TRBJ2-7; tentatively, D is TRBD1 (6 bases). CDR3 length: 14 residues. The V gene's germline CDR1 is FNHDT and CDR2 SITEND (reference sequence). V dropped 4 bases and J dropped 0 bases, with 11 bases sitting between them. CDR3 DNA, as far as it was read: TGTGCCAGCAGTCCGGGACATCTCTCCTAT. Encoded protein: CASSPGHLSY. The entire CDR3 protein reads CASSPGHLSYEQYF. Combining the CDR3 with reference TRBV19 and TRBJ2-7 gives the whole variable domain GGIITQTPKFLIGQEGQKLTLKCQQNFNHDTMYWYRQDSGKGLRLIYYSITENDLQKGDLSEGYDASREKKSSFSLTVTSAQKNEMAVFLCASSPGHLSYEQYFGPGTRLTVL.

In this sample, this clone turned up a few times. The genes are named according to mouse. The CDR3: CTCSAVAGGVNYAEQFF. CDR3 bases read: TGCACCTGCAGTGCAGTGGCTGGGGGGGTTAACTATGCT. V is TRBV1 and J is TRBJ2-1; TRBD2 aligns across 9 bases. The observed sequence ends 4 residues before the CDR3 terminus, with the missing tail filled in from the germline J gene. Losses at the gene ends were 1 base for V and 0 bases for J; bases not matched to a gene: 4. The germline gives CDR1 NSQYPW, CDR2 LRSPGD (reference sequence). This CDR3 is 17 amino acids long.